One sample yielded the 23 T cell receptor beta chains listed below, sequenced in a study of graft-versus-host responses after intestinal transplantation. Sequencing was performed with immunoSEQ multiplex PCR; in TCRdb, only in-frame clones are kept and a portion is missing. The sample carries some 66,000 clones, around nine tenths recorded once. Graft tissue processing released intraepithelial and lamina propria lymphocytes. This sample comprised ileum tissue, obtained less than 400 days after transplant. These receptors all stem from a human patient who received an intestinal transplant, so some T cells may come from the graft donor.

The rearrangement joins TRBV2 to TRBJ2-1; tentative D call: TRBD1 (6 bases). From germline, CDR1 is SNHLY and CDR2 FYNNEI. This CDR3 region has 15 residues. V lost 5 bases, J lost 4 bases, and 15 bases lay in between. This chain's CDR3 is CASSKDQQGYNEQFF. In nucleotides, the CDR3 is TGTGCCAGCAGTAAGGACCAACAGGGATACAATGAGCAGTTCTTC.

This clone occurred once. V gene TRBV4-1 combines with J gene TRBJ1-2; D is ambiguous. The CDR3 length is 16 residues. Germline-derived CDR1 and CDR2 are MGHRA and YSYEKL. V was clipped by 1 base and J by 4 bases, with 16 bases between them. The CDR3 DNA reads TGCGCCAGCAGCCAAGGAGCCGCGGGTCAAAGCTATGGCTACACCTTC. It is translated as CASSQGAAGQSYGYTF.

The chain is built from TRBV18 and TRBJ1-1; the D gene is possibly TRBD1 (6 bases). CDR3 length: 14 amino acids. Germline CDR1 reads KGHSH; CDR2 reads LQKENI. The V and J ends lost 1 base and 8 bases respectively, with 14 bases between them. The CDR3 here is CASSPHPGEVEAFF. The CDR3 DNA follows: TGTGCCAGCTCACCACATCCAGGGGAAGTAGAAGCTTTCTTT.

The J gene is TRBJ2-7, the V gene TRBV27, with 9 bases identical to TRBD1. V was clipped by 5 bases and J by 9 bases; unmatched bases: 17. CDR3 size: 16 residues. Germline lookup yields CDR1 MNHEY and CDR2 SMNVEV (reference sequence). In DNA, the CDR3 is TGTGCCAGCAGTCCTTTTGGGGGGACAGGGTGGATTGGGCAGTACTTC. Residues: CASSPFGGTGWIGQYF.

This sequence joins TRBV4-2 and TRBJ2-2, with D possibly being TRBD1 or TRBD2 (5 bases each). Trimming left V 0 bases short and J 0 bases short, with 5 bases between. The CDR3 consists of 15 residues. CDR1 is LGHNA, CDR2 YNFKEQ, per germline. The CDR3 DNA reads as TGTGCCAGCAGCCAAGAGGGGGCGAACACCGGGGAGCTGTTTTTT. Amino acids: CASSQEGANTGELFF.

V is TRBV11-3 and J is TRBJ2-1, with 7 bases fitting TRBD2. The CDR3 covers 16 residues. J lost 4 bases, V lost 4 bases, and 10 bases had no gene match. The germline V gene has CDR1 SGHNT and CDR2 YENEEA. Here the CDR3 reads CASSSRAGAGYNEQFF. The CDR3 nucleotides read TGTGCCAGCAGCTCGCGGGCAGGAGCGGGATACAATGAGCAGTTCTTC.

This chain connects TRBV29-1 to TRBJ2-1; 7 nucleotides match TRBD2. V was pared by 7 bases and J by 10 bases, with 7 bases of the junction left unmatched. This CDR3 has 11 amino acids. Germline V gene data show CDR1 as SQVTM and CDR2 as ANQGSEA. CDR3 in amino acids: CSGRGLDEQFF. CDR3 bases: TGCAGCGGCCGCGGACTAGACGAGCAGTTCTTC.

The rearrangement links TRBV6-5 to TRBJ2-5; 11 bases align to TRBD2. This CDR3 has 15 amino acids. V was clipped by 5 bases and J by 5 bases; unmatched bases: 7. CDR1 and CDR2 (germline): MNHEY, SVGAGI. In DNA form, the CDR3 reads TGTGCCAGCAGTGGAACTAGCGGGAGTTCGGAGACCCAGTACTTC. This sequence encodes CASSGTSGSSETQYF.

This clone was detected only once. This chain links TRBV4-1 with TRBJ2-3; weak D call: TRBD2 (5 bases). CDR3 length: 14 residues. V was clipped by 8 bases and J by 0 bases, with 12 bases between them. Germline V CDR1 and CDR2: MGHRA, YSYEKL. The CDR3 sequence: CASRPGSSTDTQYF. For the CDR3, the DNA is TGCGCCAGCCGGCCGGGATCTAGCACAGATACGCAGTATTTT.

This clone appeared a single time. The chain's CDR3 is CASSSRDRERNEQFF. The DNA for the CDR3 is TGTGCCAGCAGTTCCCGGGACAGGGAAAGGAATGAGCAGTTCTTC. The chain recombines TRBV6-1 with TRBJ2-1; the match to TRBD1 covers 9 bases. Germline CDR1 and CDR2: MNHNS and SASEGT. The junction had 9 bases not matched to a gene; V was cut back by 5 bases and J by 7 bases. The length of the CDR3 is 15 residues.

The chain links TRBV5-1 to TRBJ1-5, with D unclear. The CDR3 has 14 residues. Trimming left V 4 bases short and J 4 bases short, with 12 bases between. The V gene's germline CDR1 is SGHRS and CDR2 YFSETQ. Here the CDR3 reads CASSEFRENQPQHF. In DNA form, the CDR3 reads TGCGCCAGCAGCGAGTTCCGGGAGAATCAGCCCCAGCATTTT. The variable domain in full, completed from reference TRBV5-1 and TRBJ1-5, reads KAGVTQTPRYLIKTRGQQVTLSCSPISGHRSVSWYQQTPGQGLQFLFEYFSETQRNKGNFPGRFSGRQFSNSRSEMNVSTLELGDSALYLCASSEFRENQPQHFGDGTRLSIL.

Here the CDR3 reads CASSSGTGGYGYTF. CDR3 nucleotide sequence: TGTGCCAGCAGTTCTGGGACAGGGGGATATGGCTACACCTTC. The chain employs TRBV6-5 and TRBJ1-2; 11 bases are a match to TRBD1. The trim removed 4 bases at V and 5 bases at J, leaving 3 bases unmatched. Germline V gives CDR1 MNHEY, CDR2 SVGAGI. CDR3 length: 14 residues.

Comments on this clone: The identical CDR3 is also encoded by other nucleotide sequences in the sample. The chain is built from TRBV7-9 and TRBJ1-1; maybe TRBD1 (5 bases). CDR3 length equals 13 residues. Trimming shortened V by 3 bases and J by 1 base, and 6 bases separated the two germline ends. Germline values: CDR1 SEHNR, CDR2 FQNEAQ (reference sequence). This CDR3 is CASSFRGNTEAFF. The CDR3, as DNA: TGTGCCAGCAGCTTTAGGGGGAACACTGAAGCTTTCTTT.

The rearrangement joins TRBV18 to TRBJ2-1, with 10 nucleotides matching TRBD1. Per germline, CDR1 KGHSH and CDR2 LQKENI. This CDR3 has 19 residues. With V trimmed by 2 bases and J by 1 base, 11 bases remained unmatched. The CDR3 coding sequence is TGTGCCAGCTCACCAAGAGGACAGGGGGATGTCAGGTCCTACAATGAGCAGTTCTTC. Its translation is CASSPRGQGDVRSYNEQFF.

This clone came up once. The chain links TRBV19 to TRBJ1-1, with 11 positions matching TRBD1. The V gene end was trimmed by 4 bases and the J gene end by 3 bases; junction bases not matched to a gene: 4. Germline V CDR1 and CDR2: LNHDA, SQIVND (reference sequence). The CDR3 sequence is 15 residues long. In nucleotides, the CDR3 is TGTGCCAGTAGTAGGGACAGGGGGACGCACACTGAAGCTTTCTTT. Its protein is CASSRDRGTHTEAFF.

The chain recombines TRBV27 with TRBJ2-7, with D hard to call. This CDR3 comprises 15 residues. Per germline, CDR1 MNHEY and CDR2 SMNVEV (reference sequence). V lost 2 bases to trimming and J lost 2 bases, with 13 bases between them. The CDR3 is CASSLAALHTYEQYF. Here the CDR3 DNA reads TGTGCCAGCAGTTTAGCAGCCCTCCACACCTACGAGCAGTACTTC.

The chain joins TRBV1 to TRBJ1-4; the table's D call of TRBD1 was not tested on the DNA. TRBV1 is a pseudogene locus. The CDR3 extends over 20 amino acids. CDR3 in amino acids: CTSSQDLEGQGGKLKEKLFF. The CDR3 nucleotides read TGCACCAGCAGCCAAGATTTGGAAGGACAGGGAGGTAAGTTGAAGGAAAAACTGTTTTTT.

The table lists this clone with a count of one. For the CDR3, the DNA is TGTGCCAGCAGCCACTCCGGGGCCTACTACGAGCAGTACTTC. This encodes CASSHSGAYYEQYF. V and J are TRBV2 and TRBJ2-7; D is possibly TRBD1 or TRBD2 (5 bases each). CDR3 length equals 14 residues. Trimming left V 6 bases short and J 3 bases short, with 15 bases between. Germline assignment: CDR1 SNHLY and CDR2 FYNNEI.

This clone appeared a few times. This CDR3 is CASSLDGYGYTF. In DNA form, the CDR3 reads TGTGCCAGCAGCTTGGACGGTTATGGCTACACCTTC. This chain connects TRBV7-3 to TRBJ1-2; D is ambiguous. In germline, CDR1 is SGHTA, CDR2 FQGTGA. The CDR3 covers 12 residues. Between the trimmed V and J ends, which lost 3 bases and 5 bases, there was a span of 7 bases. Full variable domain (outside the CDR3, taken from reference TRBV7-3 and TRBJ1-2): GAGVSQTPSNKVTEKGKYVELRCDPISGHTALYWYRQSLGQGPEFLIYFQGTGAADDSGLPNDRFFAVRPEGSVSTLKIQRTERGDSAVYLCASSLDGYGYTFGSGTRLTVV.

The chain couples TRBV11-2 to TRBJ2-5; perhaps TRBD2 as D (5 bases). V dropped 0 bases and J dropped 7 bases, with 15 bases sitting between them. Germline V lookup: CDR1 SGHAT, CDR2 FQNNGV. The CDR3 covers 15 residues. The CDR3 reads CASSLDLTSLGTQYF. The CDR3 bases are TGTGCCAGCAGCTTAGATCTAACTAGTCTTGGGACCCAGTACTTC.

This chain connects TRBV6-5 to TRBJ2-7, with 8 bases fitting TRBD1. Germline V gene data show CDR1 as MNHEY and CDR2 as SVGAGI. The trim removed 2 bases at V and 2 bases at J, leaving 2 bases unmatched. The CDR3 extends over 14 amino acids. CDR3 residues: CASSYRTGTYEQYF. CDR3 DNA sequence: TGTGCCAGCAGTTACAGGACAGGGACCTACGAGCAGTACTTC.

The CDR3 region is CASSKEETQYF. The CDR3 coding sequence is TGTGCCAGCAGTAAGGAAGAGACCCAGTACTTC. The chain is built from TRBV2 and TRBJ2-5; no definite D call. The CDR3 extends over 11 amino acids. Germline V gene sequence: CDR1 SNHLY, CDR2 FYNNEI. Trimming removed 5 bases at V and 3 bases at J, with 4 bases between.

The V gene is TRBV6-5, the J gene TRBJ2-1; 11 nucleotides align to TRBD2. V shed 1 base, J shed 5 bases, and the junction held 4 bases outside the gene matches. Germline V gene data show CDR1 as MNHEY and CDR2 as SVGAGI. The CDR3 extends over 16 amino acids. In DNA, the CDR3 is TGTGCCAGCAGTTACTGGGGACTAGCGGAAAACAATGAGCAGTTCTTC. It encodes CASSYWGLAENNEQFF.